This passage covers 20 T cell receptor beta chains from one sample sequenced in a study of blood T cell repertoires in COVID-19. Sequenced by immunoSEQ multiplex PCR; TCRdb stores in-frame clones only, minus some. The sample has about 110,000 clones, about 88% seen once. The sequenced material came from peripheral blood. These receptors all come from a woman aged 65 to 85 who had recovered from COVID-19.

The V gene is TRBV4-3, the J gene TRBJ2-3; possible D gene TRBD1, 6 bases. The CDR3 runs to 16 residues. CDR1 and CDR2 from the germline V gene are LGHNA and YSLEER. Deletions cut 1 base from V and 2 bases from J, with 13 bases between. The CDR3 coding sequence is TGCGCCAGCAGCCAAGGGGTCCAGGGGCCCACAGATACGCAGTATTTT. Translated, it gives CASSQGVQGPTDTQYF.

This sequence joins TRBV7-9 and TRBJ1-6; D not resolved. The CDR3 length is 13 residues. Trimming took 3 bases from V and 8 from J, leaving 8 bases between them. Germline V lookup: CDR1 SEHNR, CDR2 FQNEAQ (reference sequence). CDR3 residues: CASSLSPDSPLHF. The CDR3 DNA reads as TGTGCCAGCAGCTTGAGCCCCGATTCACCCCTCCACTTT.

The chain uses TRBV11-2 and TRBJ1-3, with a tentative D call TRBD1 (5 bases). Deletions cut 3 bases from V and 3 bases from J, with 12 bases between. Germline V lookup: CDR1 SGHAT, CDR2 FQNNGV. This CDR3 contains 15 residues. The CDR3 reads CASSLEGFYGNTIYF. In nucleotides, the CDR3 is TGTGCCAGCAGCTTGGAGGGGTTCTATGGAAACACCATATATTTT. The entire variable domain, with the rest obtained from reference TRBV11-2 and TRBJ1-3, is as follows: EAGVAQSPRYKIIEKRQSVAFWCNPISGHATLYWYQQILGQGPKLLIQFQNNGVVDDSQLPKDRFSAERLKGVDSTLKIQPAKLEDSAVYLCASSLEGFYGNTIYFGEGSWLTVV.

V gene TRBV5-1 combines with J gene TRBJ2-1; D is unclear. The length of the CDR3 is 15 residues. The V and J ends lost 0 bases and 1 base respectively, with 8 bases between them. The V gene's germline CDR1 is SGHRS and CDR2 YFSETQ. The CDR3 DNA reads as TGCGCCAGCAGCTTGGGGGCCGAATCCTACAATGAGCAGTTCTTC. Its translation is CASSLGAESYNEQFF.

The V gene is TRBV7-8, the J gene TRBJ1-2; perhaps TRBD1 as D (5 bases). Germline V gene sequence: CDR1 SGHVS, CDR2 FQNEAQ. This CDR3 is built from 13 residues. V lost 8 bases, J lost 8 bases, and 18 bases lay in between. CDR3 sequence: CASQRGANGGYTF. The CDR3, as DNA: TGTGCCAGCCAAAGGGGCGCGAACGGGGGCTACACCTTC.

This clone has only one observation. The J gene is TRBJ2-1, the V gene TRBV2; possible D gene TRBD1, 7 bases. The ends were cut back, 3 bases at V and 4 bases at J, with 13 bases in the middle. Germline loops: CDR1 SNHLY, CDR2 FYNNEI. CDR3 size: 15 residues. The CDR3 DNA is TGTGCCAGCAGTGAGGAGGGGGCTGAATACAATGAGCAGTTCTTC. Translated, it gives CASSEEGAEYNEQFF.

The chain carries TRBV18 and TRBJ1-3; 9 bases agree with TRBD1. The CDR3 contains 17 residues. Germline CDR1 is KGHSH and CDR2 is LQKENI. The V segment lost 1 base and the J segment 3 bases; nucleotides outside the gene matches: 7. The CDR3 loop reads CASSPLLTGGGGNTIYF. The CDR3 DNA reads as TGTGCCAGCTCACCACTTCTCACAGGGGGCGGTGGAAACACCATATATTTT.

The V gene is TRBV28, the J gene TRBJ1-5, with a tentative D call TRBD1 (6 bases). CDR3 length: 15 amino acids. Trimming left V 8 bases short and J 4 bases short, with 18 bases between. Per the germline V gene, CDR1 is MDHEN and CDR2 is SYDVKM. CDR3 residues: CASSNPGTTNQPQHF. CDR3 nucleotides: TGTGCCAGCTCGAACCCAGGGACAACTAATCAGCCCCAGCATTTT.

The J gene is TRBJ1-1, the V gene TRBV4-1, with 7 bases aligning to TRBD1. V lost 2 bases and J lost 0; bases outside the gene matches: 6. The CDR3 is 16 amino acids. Germline assignment: CDR1 MGHRA and CDR2 YSYEKL. This chain's CDR3 is CASSQKVDRLNTEAFF. CDR3 DNA: TGCGCCAGCAGCCAAAAGGTGGACAGGTTGAACACTGAAGCTTTCTTT.

The rearrangement uses TRBV2 and TRBJ1-2; the match to TRBD1 covers 9 bases. The germline CDR1 and CDR2 sequences are SNHLY and FYNNEI. V was pared by 4 bases and J by 6 bases, with 6 bases of the junction left unmatched. CDR3 length: 14 residues. The CDR3 region is CASSALDRGDGYTF. CDR3 DNA: TGTGCCAGCAGTGCACTGGACAGGGGAGATGGCTACACCTTC.

V is TRBV7-9 and J is TRBJ2-7, with 9 bases lining up with TRBD1. The CDR3 covers 15 residues. Germline lookup yields CDR1 SEHNR and CDR2 FQNEAQ (reference sequence). Trimming at V came to 5 bases and at J to 0 bases, leaving 5 bases not matched to a gene. This CDR3 is CASSRGQGGSYEQYF. In nucleotides, the CDR3 is TGTGCCAGCAGCCGGGGACAGGGAGGCTCCTACGAGCAGTACTTC.

The gene calls are TRBV19 and TRBJ2-7, with D possibly TRBD1 on 5 matching bases. The germline gives CDR1 LNHDA, CDR2 SQIVND (reference sequence). The CDR3 has 14 amino acids. For the CDR3, the DNA is TGTGCGCAGTCGGAGACGGACAACACCTACGAGCAGTACTTC. Translated, it gives CAQSETDNTYEQYF.

The CDR3 spells CASSIGWRGSADSNQPQHF. In DNA, the CDR3 is TGTGCCAGTAGTATAGGTTGGAGGGGTTCAGCAGATAGCAATCAGCCCCAGCATTTT. This chain connects TRBV19 to TRBJ1-5; the D gene is possibly TRBD1 (5 bases). Between the trimmed V and J ends, which lost 1 base and 0 bases, there was a span of 19 bases. This CDR3 has 19 residues. CDR1 is LNHDA, CDR2 SQIVND, per germline (reference sequence).

The chain has TRBV2 and TRBJ2-4, with TRBD1 matching over 8 bases. Germline CDR1 and CDR2: SNHLY and FYNNEI. The CDR3 covers 16 residues. V shed 3 bases and J 1 base; nucleotides not matched to a gene: 5. The CDR3, as DNA: TGTGCCAGCAGTGATCGGACAGGGTTGGCCAAAAACATTCAGTACTTC. This gives the protein CASSDRTGLAKNIQYF.

This clone appeared a single time. The V and J genes are TRBV7-9 and TRBJ2-2, with 7 bases lining up with TRBD1. Germline CDR1 is SEHNR and CDR2 is FQNEAQ (reference sequence). This CDR3 is 14 amino acids long. J was trimmed by 4 bases and V by 6 bases; bases with no gene match: 5. In nucleotides, the CDR3 is TGTGCCAGCAGTCAACAGGGGCCCACCGGGGAGCTGTTTTTT. Translating it yields CASSQQGPTGELFF.

V usage is TRBV5-5 and J usage is TRBJ1-2, with D perhaps TRBD1 (5 bases). V was shortened by 4 bases and J by 4 bases, with 11 bases between the two germline ends. CDR3 length: 13 residues. Germline CDR1 reads SGHKS; CDR2 reads YYEKEE (reference sequence). CDR3 sequence reads: CASSLQGTYGYTF. The CDR3 DNA reads as TGTGCCAGCAGCCTCCAGGGTACCTATGGCTACACCTTC. Based on the CDR3 plus reference TRBV5-5 and TRBJ1-2, the full variable domain is DAGVTQSPTHLIKTRGQQVTLRCSPISGHKSVSWYQQVLGQGPQFIFQYYEKEERGRGNFPDRFSARQFPNYSSELNVNALLLGDSALYLCASSLQGTYGYTFGSGTRLTVV.

The chain couples TRBV18 to TRBJ2-3; 8 positions agree with TRBD2. Germline assignment: CDR1 KGHSH and CDR2 LQKENI. The length of the CDR3 is 15 residues. J was trimmed by 2 bases and V by 3 bases; bases with no gene match: 4. The CDR3 region has the DNA TGTGCCAGCTCACCGGGACTAGACCCCACAGATACGCAGTATTTT. Amino acids: CASSPGLDPTDTQYF.

CDR3 DNA: TGTGCCATCAGTGAGGTGAGTCGGCGGTCCTACGAGCAGTACTTC. This encodes CAISEVSRRSYEQYF. V gene TRBV10-3 combines with J gene TRBJ2-7; D is unresolved. The CDR3 is 15 amino acids. In germline, CDR1 is ENHRY, CDR2 SYGVKD. Between the trimmed V and J ends, which lost 2 bases and 1 base, there was a span of 12 bases.

The chain combines TRBV6-1 with TRBJ2-3; TRBD1 matches at 8 bases. V dropped 4 bases and J dropped 0; count of bases not matched to a gene: 6. The CDR3 contains 16 residues. CDR1 MNHNS and CDR2 SASEGT come from the germline V gene. The CDR3 DNA reads as TGTGCCAGCAGTGGACCGGACAGGGCTAGCACAGATACGCAGTATTTT. Translated: CASSGPDRASTDTQYF.

This chain uses TRBV6-5 with TRBJ2-7, with 12 bases aligning to TRBD2. Germline trimming cut 6 bases from V and 6 bases from J; bases unmatched to any gene: 6. The germline V gene has CDR1 MNHEY and CDR2 SVGAGI. The CDR3 runs to 14 residues. CDR3 bases: TGTGCCAGCAGACTAGCGGGAGGTGATAGCGAGCAGTACTTC. It yields the protein CASRLAGGDSEQYF.